This is a list of T cell receptor beta chains from one sample in a study of response to subunit inactivated influenza vaccine. TCRdb reprocessed the RT-PCR reads via MiXCR and lists one record per CDR3 protein. The table records hundreds of thousands of distinct CDR3 sequences, 10% to 15% of them present only once. Sequences were derived from non-naive T cells sorted from PBMCs, sampled 14 to 15 days before vaccination. The source is a man aged 50 to 60 who received an inactivated influenza vaccine. Each CDR3 is given with its conserved first and last residue. D genes are given only for firm matches. Size is stated for part of the rows, as once, few or many counts, or as a class when the clone is expanded.

size,D,V,J,DNA,CDR3
.,.,TRBV25-1,TRBJ1-2,TGTGCCAGCAGTACAATTTCCGGAAACTATGGCTACACCTTC,CASSTISGNYGYTF
many,TRBD2,TRBV11-2,TRBJ2-7,TGTGCCAGCACCCTCAGCGGGAGCTACGAGCAGTACTTC,CASTLSGSYEQYF
.,.,TRBV7-9,TRBJ2-7,TGTGCCAGCAGCAAGGAGGGGGGTGCCTACGAGCAGTACTTC,CASSKEGGAYEQYF
many,.,TRBV29-1,TRBJ2-1,TGCAGCGTTGGATCCCAGCGCCCGGGAACTGAGCAGTTCTTC,CSVGSQRPGTEQFF
many,.,TRBV29-1,TRBJ1-5,TGCAGCGTTGGAGGTATTGGACAGCCCCAGCATTTT,CSVGGIGQPQHF
many,.,TRBV20-1,TRBJ2-1,TGCAGTGCTAGTGGCAGGGGGGCCGGTTCCTACAATGAGCAGTTCTTC,CSASGRGAGSYNEQFF
.,TRBD2,TRBV6-2/TRBV6-3,TRBJ2-7,TGTGCCAGCAGCTTCTTGACCGGGACTAGCGGGATAAGGGGGGAGCAGTACTTC,CASSFLTGTSGIRGEQYF
few,TRBD1,TRBV4-3,TRBJ1-1,TGCGCCAGCAGCCAAGATCAGCAGGGGGGTAGGGCTGAAGCTTTCTTT,CASSQDQQGGRAEAFF
few,.,TRBV12-3/TRBV12-4,TRBJ2-3,TGTGCCAGCAGTTTAACGGACTATGCAGATACGCAGTATTTT,CASSLTDYADTQYF
many,.,TRBV29-1,TRBJ2-5,TGCAGCGCCGGGACACTCCAAGAGACCCAGTACTTC,CSAGTLQETQYF
many,.,TRBV7-9,TRBJ2-1,TGTGCCAGCAGCTCTGGGGGTAATCGGGGCAATGAGCAGTTCTTC,CASSSGGNRGNEQFF
.,.,TRBV24-1,TRBJ2-5,TGTGCCACCAGTGACTCCTTCGGGGGCTCAGAGACCCAGTACTTC,CATSDSFGGSETQYF
.,.,TRBV3-1,TRBJ1-6,TGTGCCAGCAGCCAATTACGGACGAATTCACCCCTCCACTTT,CASSQLRTNSPLHF
few,.,TRBV5-1,TRBJ1-2,TGCGCCAGCAGCTTGGGGACATCTCCAAGGTCCGGCGGCTACACCTTC,CASSLGTSPRSGGYTF
few,.,TRBV5-5,TRBJ1-4,TGTGCCAGCACAAAGACGGGGGGGGAAGAAAAACTGTTTTTT,CASTKTGGEEKLFF
few,.,TRBV6-5,TRBJ1-2,TGTGCCAGCAGTTACTCGCCTGGACGGAATAACTATGGCTACACCTTC,CASSYSPGRNNYGYTF
few,.,TRBV28,TRBJ1-2,TGTGCCAGCACCCAAGCGGGGGGAGTGTTCTATGGCTACACCTTC,CASTQAGGVFYGYTF
few,TRBD1,TRBV20-1,TRBJ1-1,TGCAGTGCGCGACAGGGCTCACTGAACACTGAAGCTTTCTTT,CSARQGSLNTEAFF
.,TRBD2,TRBV12-3/TRBV12-4,TRBJ2-3,TGTGCCAGCAGAGAAAAGCGGGGGGGGGGAGATACGCAGTATTTT,CASREKRGGGDTQYF
.,.,TRBV20-1,TRBJ2-3,TGCAGTGCTAGATTCAGTACTAGCACAGATACGCAGTATTTT,CSARFSTSTDTQYF
few,.,TRBV7-6,TRBJ2-2,TGTGCCAGCAGCTTAGCGCCGACATTCACCGGGGAGCTGTTTTTT,CASSLAPTFTGELFF
many,.,TRBV7-2,TRBJ2-3,TGTGCCAGCAGCCTGTCTGTGGGCGATACGCAGTATTTT,CASSLSVGDTQYF
few,.,TRBV9,TRBJ2-1,TGTGCCAGCAGCGTAGAACAGGGTGGCGAGCAGTTCTTC,CASSVEQGGEQFF
.,.,TRBV20-1,TRBJ1-2,TGCAGTGCTAGAGATGCGGGCAGGGTCTATGGCTACACCTTC,CSARDAGRVYGYTF
few,.,TRBV28,TRBJ1-1,TGTGCCAGCAGCCCCAGAAGTGGACGCCGGGGCACTGAAGCTTTCTTT,CASSPRSGRRGTEAFF
few,.,TRBV18,TRBJ2-5,TGTGCCAGCTCACCACCGATTAGCCGAGAGACCCAGTACTTC,CASSPPISRETQYF
once,TRBD1,TRBV27,TRBJ2-1,TGTGCCAGCAGTTTTTCCCGGACAGGCCTCACCTTAAGCTCCTACAATGAGCAGTTCTTC,CASSFSRTGLTLSSYNEQFF
few,TRBD1,TRBV20-1,TRBJ2-7,TGCAGTGCCGTAGGGCAGGGGGCGGGCTACGAGCAGTACTTC,CSAVGQGAGYEQYF
many,.,TRBV5-1,TRBJ2-3,TGCGCCAGCAGCTTGGACCAGCTTACAGATACGCAGTATTTT,CASSLDQLTDTQYF
many,.,TRBV9,TRBJ2-7,TGTGCCAGCAGCGTACAGGGGGGCTACGAGCAGTACTTC,CASSVQGGYEQYF
many,TRBD2,TRBV20-1,TRBJ2-3,TGCAGTGCTCCTTCTAGCGGGGGGGCCGGTTCAGCAGATACGCAGTATTTT,CSAPSSGGAGSADTQYF
.,TRBD2,TRBV4-3,TRBJ2-1,TGCGCCAGCAGCCCCCGGACTAGCGGGGGGTCCTCCTACAATGAGCAGTTCTTC,CASSPRTSGGSSYNEQFF
.,TRBD1,TRBV3-1,TRBJ2-5,TGTGCCAGCAGCCAAGGCAGGGGGCTGGAGACCCAGTACTTC,CASSQGRGLETQYF
few,TRBD2,TRBV20-1,TRBJ2-5,TGCAGTGCTAATTCGGGGGGTACGGAGACCCAGTACTTC,CSANSGGTETQYF
.,.,TRBV11-1,TRBJ2-1,TGTGCCAGCAGCTTAGGGCCCCCCAGCTCCTACAATGAGCAGTTCTTC,CASSLGPPSSYNEQFF
many,TRBD1,TRBV4-3,TRBJ2-1,TGCGCCAGCAGCCTTGACCCCGGGACAGGGGGCGTCGGTAATGAGCAGTTCTTC,CASSLDPGTGGVGNEQFF
.,TRBD2,TRBV10-3,TRBJ2-1,TGTGCCATCGCTAGCGGGGGCAACAATGAGCAGTTCTTC,CAIASGGNNEQFF
.,.,TRBV12-3/TRBV12-4,TRBJ2-3,TGTGCCAGCAGTTTCGGGGGTCTGGGCACAGATACGCAGTATTTT,CASSFGGLGTDTQYF
.,.,TRBV20-1,TRBJ1-5,TGCAGTGCCCCCTCCGGGGGGGCCGGGAGCAATCAGCCCCAGCATTTT,CSAPSGGAGSNQPQHF
.,TRBD2,TRBV6-2/TRBV6-3,TRBJ2-7,TGTGCCAGCAGTTCCATGGTGGCCCTAGCGGTAAGCTCCTACGAGCAGTACTTC,CASSSMVALAVSSYEQYF
.,TRBD1,TRBV7-9,TRBJ2-5,TGTGCCAGCAGCCGGACAGGGTTGGAGGAGACCCAGTACTTC,CASSRTGLEETQYF
few,.,TRBV24-1,TRBJ2-1,TGTGCCACCGCGAACAGGGGGGGGAATGAGCAGTTCTTC,CATANRGGNEQFF
many,.,TRBV12-3/TRBV12-4,TRBJ2-3,TGTGCCAGCAGTTGGGCAGATACCACAGATACGCAGTATTTT,CASSWADTTDTQYF
many,.,TRBV4-1,TRBJ2-4,TGCGCCAGCAGCCAAGATCGCAAGGCCGGGGACATTCAGTACTTC,CASSQDRKAGDIQYF
.,.,TRBV18,TRBJ2-7,TGTGCCAGCTCACCCGTGCAGGGTAGCCACGAGCAGTACTTC,CASSPVQGSHEQYF
few,.,TRBV10-2,TRBJ1-4,TGCGCCAGCAGTGAGTTTACAGGGAAATCTAATGAAAAACTGTTTTTT,CASSEFTGKSNEKLFF
few,.,TRBV7-9,TRBJ1-5,TGTGCCAGCAGCTTGGCCGGTAGCAATCAGCCCCAGCATTTT,CASSLAGSNQPQHF
few,.,TRBV28,TRBJ1-5,TGTGCCAGCAGTTTAATGGGGAATCAGCCCCAGCATTTT,CASSLMGNQPQHF
many,.,TRBV10-3,TRBJ1-5,TGTGCCATCAGTGTGGGGCAGCCCGATCAGCCCCAGCATTTT,CAISVGQPDQPQHF
.,.,TRBV5-5,TRBJ2-7,TGTGCCAGCAGCTACTTGTGGGACCGCTCTTACGAGCAGTACTTC,CASSYLWDRSYEQYF
few,.,TRBV27,TRBJ2-5,TGTGCCAGCAGTTCCGACAGCCGCCAAGAGACCCAGTACTTC,CASSSDSRQETQYF
many,.,TRBV6-1,TRBJ2-1,TGTGCCAGCAGTCCTGGACTGGTCAGCTCCTACAATGAGCAGTTCTTC,CASSPGLVSSYNEQFF
many,.,TRBV27,TRBJ2-1,TGTGCCAGCAGTTCTACCGGGATCCAGTTCTTC,CASSSTGIQFF
.,.,TRBV28,TRBJ1-2,TGTGCCAGCAGTTTCCGGGAGTATGGCTACACCTTC,CASSFREYGYTF
.,.,TRBV12-3/TRBV12-4,TRBJ2-2,TGTGCCAGCAGTTTGTCGGGGGCGATTCGAAGGGAGCTGTTTTTT,CASSLSGAIRRELFF
.,.,TRBV28,TRBJ1-5,TGTGCCAGCAGTTTTGGACAGTTATTAGGGCCCCAGCATTTT,CASSFGQLLGPQHF
few,.,TRBV5-1,TRBJ2-1,TGCGCCAGCAGCTTGGAAGGGGGTGAGCAGTTCTTC,CASSLEGGEQFF
many,TRBD1,TRBV6-1,TRBJ1-5,TGTGCCAGCAGCCTTGACAGGGGCAATCAGCCCCAGCATTTT,CASSLDRGNQPQHF